These T cell receptor beta chains were read from a single sample in a study of metastatic and nonmetastatic thyroid tumors. Through MiXCR, TCRdb re-clonotyped the PCR reads. The sample gives around 31,000 clones, 25% to 30% of which show up once; approximately 30% is in the top ten. Sequencing used blood. Receptor source: a female donor with papillary thyroid cancer or a benign thyroid nodule (not recorded which). Some clones in this sample may be carry-over from other donors' samples. CDR3s include the opening cysteine and the closing phenylalanine or tryptophan. D genes are given only for firm matches. For some rows the clone size is stated as once, few or many, or as a class when expanded; others skip it.

DNA: TGTGCCAGCAGTGACTCTTCGGACAGGGAGGAGACCCAGTACTTC
CDR3: CASSDSSDREETQYF
V: TRBV6-1
J: TRBJ2-5
size: many
D: TRBD1

DNA: TGTGCCACCAGCAGTCTAGAACTAGCGGGAGTAGAGACCCAGTACTTC
CDR3: CATSSLELAGVETQYF
V: TRBV15
J: TRBJ2-5
size: few
D: TRBD2

DNA: TGTGCCAGCAGTTTACCTGGGCCGGGTCAGCCCCAGCATTTT
CDR3: CASSLPGPGQPQHF
V: TRBV28
J: TRBJ1-5
size: medium-sized
D: .

DNA: TGTGCCAGCAGTTCCACAGATACGCAGTATTTT
CDR3: CASSSTDTQYF
V: TRBV6-1
J: TRBJ2-3
size: medium-sized
D: .

DNA: TGTGCCAGCAGCACTAGCTTGAGCAATCAGCCCCAGCATTTT
CDR3: CASSTSLSNQPQHF
V: TRBV6-1
J: TRBJ1-5
size: many
D: .

DNA: TGTGCCAGCAGCCCGGGACACAGCAATGAAAAACTGTTTTTT
CDR3: CASSPGHSNEKLFF
V: TRBV12-3/TRBV12-4
J: TRBJ1-4
size: few
D: .

DNA: TGTGCCAGCAGTGAAATAGGTGGGTACACTGAAGCTTTCTTT
CDR3: CASSEIGGYTEAFF
V: TRBV2
J: TRBJ1-1
size: few
D: .

DNA: TGCAGTGCTAGAGATTACAGTCGGAGCGGAGGCGACTACGAGCAGTACTTC
CDR3: CSARDYSRSGGDYEQYF
V: TRBV20-1
J: TRBJ2-7
size: .
D: .

DNA: TGTGCCAGCAGTTCCCCGACAGCCTATGGCTACACCTTC
CDR3: CASSSPTAYGYTF
V: TRBV6-5
J: TRBJ1-2
size: .
D: .

DNA: TGTGCCAGCAGCTTAGTAAGCAGGAACACTGAAGCTTTCTTT
CDR3: CASSLVSRNTEAFF
V: TRBV11-2
J: TRBJ1-1
size: .
D: .

DNA: TGTGCCAGCAGCGGAGGGGCGAATCAGCCCCAGCATTTT
CDR3: CASSGGANQPQHF
V: TRBV7-2
J: TRBJ1-5
size: .
D: .

DNA: TGCGCCAGCAGCCAAGTTCCAGATACGCAGTATTTT
CDR3: CASSQVPDTQYF
V: TRBV4-1
J: TRBJ2-3
size: .
D: .

DNA: TGTGCCAGCAGTCTAGGACAGGGGGCGGGTGAGCAGTACTTC
CDR3: CASSLGQGAGEQYF
V: TRBV27
J: TRBJ2-7
size: .
D: TRBD1

DNA: TGTGCCAGCAGTTACAGTAAGGGGAGAGGGGAGCTGTTTTTT
CDR3: CASSYSKGRGELFF
V: TRBV6-5
J: TRBJ2-2
size: few
D: .

DNA: TGTGCCAGCAGCTTACTAGCGGGAGTTGAGCAGTACTTC
CDR3: CASSLLAGVEQYF
V: TRBV7-8
J: TRBJ2-7
size: many
D: TRBD2

DNA: TGCGCCAGCAGCCAAGATCGGGCCGCCAATCAGCCCCAGCATTTT
CDR3: CASSQDRAANQPQHF
V: TRBV4-3
J: TRBJ1-5
size: many
D: .

DNA: TGCAGTGCTAAGGGGCGGGGACTCTCCTACGAGCAGTACTTC
CDR3: CSAKGRGLSYEQYF
V: TRBV20-1
J: TRBJ2-7
size: .
D: .

DNA: TGCGCCAGCTCGCTGATCGAGCGGAGATACGAGCAGTACTTC
CDR3: CASSLIERRYEQYF
V: TRBV4-3
J: TRBJ2-7
size: .
D: .

DNA: TGCGCCAGCAGCCCCTGGGACAGACCGAACACTGAAGCTTTCTTT
CDR3: CASSPWDRPNTEAFF
V: TRBV5-1
J: TRBJ1-1
size: many
D: TRBD1